This TCR beta chain emerged from a study of response to subunit inactivated influenza vaccine. Study-level points and caveats: It was the authors' suggestion that each seasonal influenza vaccination recruits few new T cells.

Germline CDR1 reads SGDLS; CDR2 reads YYNGEE. This CDR3 has 13 amino acids. V was shortened by 3 bases and J by 9 bases, with 10 bases between the two germline ends. TCRdb ran MiXCR on the RT-PCR reads and lists one entry per CDR3 protein. The sample includes about 500,000 distinct CDR3 sequences, approximately 13% of them seen just once. As concerns this clonotype: The antigen remains unidentified.

The gene calls are TRBV9 and TRBJ1-6; TRBD1 might be the D (5 bases). This clonotype was sampled from a man aged 45-65 years who received an inactivated influenza vaccine. Sequenced here: PBMCs from blood, sampled roughly 48 days after vaccination. The CDR3: CASSGGERSPLHF. CDR3 in DNA: TGTGCCAGCAGCGGGGGGGAACGTTCACCCCTCCACTTT.